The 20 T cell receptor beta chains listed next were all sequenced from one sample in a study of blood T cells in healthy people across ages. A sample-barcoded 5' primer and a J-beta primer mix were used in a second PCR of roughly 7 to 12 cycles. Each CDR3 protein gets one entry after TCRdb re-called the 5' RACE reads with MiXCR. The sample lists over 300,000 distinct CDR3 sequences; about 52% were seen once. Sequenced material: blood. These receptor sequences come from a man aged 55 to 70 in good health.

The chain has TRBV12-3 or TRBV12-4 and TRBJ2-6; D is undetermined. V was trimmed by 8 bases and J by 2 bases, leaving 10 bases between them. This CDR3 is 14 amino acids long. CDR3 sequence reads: CASHSGAGANVLTF. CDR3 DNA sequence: TGTGCCAGCCATAGTGGGGCTGGGGCCAACGTCCTGACTTTC.

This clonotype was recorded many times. CDR3 sequence reads: CASRAGLMVTQYF. The DNA for the CDR3 is TGTGCCAGCAGAGCGGGACTAATGGTGACCCAGTACTTC. V and J are TRBV2 and TRBJ2-5, with TRBD2 matching over 7 bases. Germline V gene lookup returns CDR1 SNHLY and CDR2 FYNNEI. The CDR3 runs 13 residues. V was pared by 6 bases and J by 7 bases, with 8 bases of the junction left unmatched. Variable domain in full (rest from reference TRBV2 and TRBJ2-5): EPEVTQTPSHQVTQMGQEVILRCVPISNHLYFYWYRQILGQKVEFLVSFYNNEISEKSEIFDDQFSVERPDGSNFTLKIRSTKLEDSAMYFCASRAGLMVTQYFGPGTRLLVL.

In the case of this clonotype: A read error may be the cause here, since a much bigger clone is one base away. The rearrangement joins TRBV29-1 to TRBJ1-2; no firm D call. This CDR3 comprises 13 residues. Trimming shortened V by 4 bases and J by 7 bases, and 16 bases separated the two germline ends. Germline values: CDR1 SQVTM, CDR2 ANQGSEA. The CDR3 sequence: CSVVTAPPVGYTF. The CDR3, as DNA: TGCAGCGTTGTAACTGCTCCCCCTGTTGGCTACACCTTC.

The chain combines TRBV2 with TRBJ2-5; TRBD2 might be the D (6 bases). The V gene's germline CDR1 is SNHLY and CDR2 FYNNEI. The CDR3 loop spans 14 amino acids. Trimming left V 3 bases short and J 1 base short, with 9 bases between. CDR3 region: CASSEAGLQETQYF. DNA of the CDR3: TGTGCCAGCAGTGAGGCGGGACTCCAAGAGACCCAGTACTTC.

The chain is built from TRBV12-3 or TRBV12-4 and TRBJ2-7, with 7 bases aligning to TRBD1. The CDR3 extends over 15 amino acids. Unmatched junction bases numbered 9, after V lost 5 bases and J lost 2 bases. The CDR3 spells CASSPAGTAAYEQYF. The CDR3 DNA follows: TGTGCCAGCAGTCCGGCCGGGACAGCCGCCTACGAGCAGTACTTC.

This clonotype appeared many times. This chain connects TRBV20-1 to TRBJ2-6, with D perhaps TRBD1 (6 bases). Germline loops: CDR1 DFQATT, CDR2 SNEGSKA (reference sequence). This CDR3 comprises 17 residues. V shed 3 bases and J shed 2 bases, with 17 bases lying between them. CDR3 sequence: CSASERGYRAGANVLTF. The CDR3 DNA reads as TGCAGTGCTAGTGAAAGAGGATACAGGGCTGGGGCCAACGTCCTGACTTTC.

In DNA, the CDR3 is TGTGCCAGTAGTCCCAGCGCCAATCGGCCAGATACGCAGTATTTT. It yields the protein CASSPSANRPDTQYF. The genes are TRBV19 and TRBJ2-3; D not certain. This CDR3 spans 15 amino acids. V lost 5 bases and J lost 4, with 16 bases in between. Germline loops: CDR1 LNHDA, CDR2 SQIVND (reference sequence).

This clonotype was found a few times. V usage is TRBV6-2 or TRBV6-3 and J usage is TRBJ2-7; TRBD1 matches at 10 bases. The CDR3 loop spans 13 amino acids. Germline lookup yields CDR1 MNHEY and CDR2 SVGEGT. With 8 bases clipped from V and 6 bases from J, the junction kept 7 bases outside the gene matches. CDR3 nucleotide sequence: TGTGCCAGCCGGACAGGGGGTTTTCTCGAGCAGTACTTC. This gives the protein CASRTGGFLEQYF.

CDR3 loop: CSARRGYGYTF. CDR3 nucleotides: TGCAGTGCTAGAAGAGGCTATGGCTACACCTTC. V and J are TRBV20-1 and TRBJ1-2; no clear D. Deletions cut 2 bases from V and 4 bases from J, with 5 bases between. The CDR3 sequence is 11 residues long. Germline values: CDR1 DFQATT, CDR2 SNEGSKA (reference sequence).

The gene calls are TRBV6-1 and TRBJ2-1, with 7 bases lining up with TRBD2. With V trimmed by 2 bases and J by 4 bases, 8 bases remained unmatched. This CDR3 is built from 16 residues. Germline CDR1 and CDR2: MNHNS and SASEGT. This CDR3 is CASSERRAGLYNEQFF. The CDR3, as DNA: TGTGCCAGCAGTGAACGGAGAGCGGGACTTTACAATGAGCAGTTCTTC.

For the CDR3, the DNA is TGCAGTGCTAGAGAACTAGCGGGAGCAATCTACGAGCAGTACTTC. Translating it yields CSARELAGAIYEQYF. The J gene is TRBJ2-4, the V gene TRBV20-1, with TRBD2 identical over 11 bases. Gene TRBJ2-7 matches the end of the DNA better, so the J call may be wrong. Per the germline V gene, CDR1 is DFQATT and CDR2 is SNEGSKA (reference sequence). This CDR3 contains 15 residues.

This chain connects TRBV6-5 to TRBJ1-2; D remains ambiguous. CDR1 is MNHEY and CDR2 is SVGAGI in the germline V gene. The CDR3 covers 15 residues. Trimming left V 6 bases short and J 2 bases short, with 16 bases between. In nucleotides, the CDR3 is TGTGCCAGCAGACCCGACACGGGGAAAAACTATGGCTACACCTTC. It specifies CASRPDTGKNYGYTF.

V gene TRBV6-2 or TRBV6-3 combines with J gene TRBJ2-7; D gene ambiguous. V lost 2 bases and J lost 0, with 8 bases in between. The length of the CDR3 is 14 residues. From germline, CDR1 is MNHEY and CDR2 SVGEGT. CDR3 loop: CASSYGVHSYEQYF. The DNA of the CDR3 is TGTGCCAGCAGTTACGGGGTCCACTCCTACGAGCAGTACTTC.

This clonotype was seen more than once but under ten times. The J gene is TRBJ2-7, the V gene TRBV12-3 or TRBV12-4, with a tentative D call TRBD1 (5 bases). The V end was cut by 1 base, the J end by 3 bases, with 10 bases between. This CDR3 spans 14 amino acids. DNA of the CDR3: TGTGCCAGCAGTTTAGTTCAGGGTAGCTACGAGCAGTACTTC. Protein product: CASSLVQGSYEQYF.

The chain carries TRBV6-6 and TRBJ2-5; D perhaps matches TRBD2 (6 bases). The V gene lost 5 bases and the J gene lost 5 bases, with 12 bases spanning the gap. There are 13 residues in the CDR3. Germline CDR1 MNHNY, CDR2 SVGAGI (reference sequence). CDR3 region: CASSTLGGETQYF. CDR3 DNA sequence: TGTGCCAGCAGTACCCTTGGGGGGGAGACCCAGTACTTC.

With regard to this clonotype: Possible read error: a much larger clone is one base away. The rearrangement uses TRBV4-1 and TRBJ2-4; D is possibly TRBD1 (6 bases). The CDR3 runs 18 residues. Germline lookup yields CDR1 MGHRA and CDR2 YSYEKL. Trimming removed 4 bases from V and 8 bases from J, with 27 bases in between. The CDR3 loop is CASSPSREGEMNGDIQYF. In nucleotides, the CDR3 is TGCGCCAGCAGCCCCAGCCGTGAGGGGGAGATGAATGGTGACATTCAGTACTTC.

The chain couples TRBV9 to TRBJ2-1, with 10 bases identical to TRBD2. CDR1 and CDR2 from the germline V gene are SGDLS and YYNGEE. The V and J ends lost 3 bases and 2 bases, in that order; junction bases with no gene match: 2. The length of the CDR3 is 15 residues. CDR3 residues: CASSASGGAYNEQFF. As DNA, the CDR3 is TGTGCCAGCAGCGCCAGCGGGGGGGCCTACAATGAGCAGTTCTTC.

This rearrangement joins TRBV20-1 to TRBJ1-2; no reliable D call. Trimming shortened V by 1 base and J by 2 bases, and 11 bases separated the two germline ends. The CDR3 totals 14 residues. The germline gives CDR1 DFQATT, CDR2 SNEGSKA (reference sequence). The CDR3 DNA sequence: TGCAGTGCTAGAGCCGGGGAAGGGAACTATGGCTACACCTTC. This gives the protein CSARAGEGNYGYTF.

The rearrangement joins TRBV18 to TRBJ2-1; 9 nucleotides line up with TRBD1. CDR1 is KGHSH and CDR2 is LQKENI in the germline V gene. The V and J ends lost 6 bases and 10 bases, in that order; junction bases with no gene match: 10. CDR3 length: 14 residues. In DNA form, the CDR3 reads TGTGCCAGCTCCCGGGACAGGGTAAACTACGAGCAGTTCTTC. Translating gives CASSRDRVNYEQFF.

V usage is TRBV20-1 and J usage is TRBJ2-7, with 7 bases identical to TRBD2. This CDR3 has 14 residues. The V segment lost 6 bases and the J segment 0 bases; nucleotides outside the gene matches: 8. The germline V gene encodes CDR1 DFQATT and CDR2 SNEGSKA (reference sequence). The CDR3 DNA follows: TGCAGTGCAGGATTAGCGGGTCGCTCCTACGAGCAGTACTTC. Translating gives CSAGLAGRSYEQYF.